Shown below are 13 T cell receptor beta chains from a single sample sequenced in a study of blood T cell repertoires in COVID-19. The protocol was immunoSEQ multiplex PCR, while the TCRdb copy is restricted to in-frame clones and leaves out a portion. The top ten clones hold less than 25% of a sample with tens of thousands of clones, around 83% of them seen once. The sequenced material came from peripheral blood. The source is a human donor with acute or convalescent COVID-19. The donor label of this sample is uncertain.

The rearrangement links TRBV11-1 to TRBJ2-5; TRBD1 agrees at 9 bases. V dropped 3 bases and J dropped 4; count of bases not matched to a gene: 6. The CDR3 totals 15 residues. Germline CDR1 reads SGHAT; CDR2 reads FQDESV (reference sequence). Here the CDR3 reads CASSLDRGSGETQYF. In nucleotides, the CDR3 is TGTGCCAGCAGCTTGGACAGGGGCTCGGGAGAGACCCAGTACTTC.

The chain joins TRBV29-1 to TRBJ2-5; D may be TRBD2 (5 bases). Trimming took 5 bases from V and 5 from J, leaving 9 bases between them. CDR1 SQVTM and CDR2 ANQGSEA come from the germline V gene. The CDR3 runs 11 residues. CDR3 nucleotide sequence: TGCAGCGTTTTAAGCGGCGAGACCCAGTACTTC. It is translated as CSVLSGETQYF.

The sample holds a few counts of this clone. This chain uses TRBV5-1 with TRBJ1-1; weak D call: TRBD1 (6 bases). This CDR3 contains 20 residues. Germline assignment: CDR1 SGHRS and CDR2 YFSETQ. V was pared by 3 bases and J by 0 bases, with 27 bases between. The CDR3 loop is CASSSDGGGAPSWVNTEAFF. Here the CDR3 DNA reads TGCGCCAGCAGCTCGGATGGTGGGGGGGCTCCGTCTTGGGTGAACACTGAAGCTTTCTTT.

The genes are TRBV7-9 and TRBJ1-6; unclear D gene. V gave up 5 bases and J gave up 4 bases, with 9 bases separating them. The CDR3 has 14 residues. Germline V CDR1 and CDR2: SEHNR, FQNEAQ (reference sequence). The CDR3 here is CASSAPYYNSPLHF. CDR3 in DNA: TGTGCCAGCAGCGCACCCTATTATAATTCACCCCTCCACTTT.

The chain carries TRBV5-4 and TRBJ1-5; a possible D gene is TRBD1 (5 bases). Germline V gene lookup returns CDR1 SGHNT and CDR2 YYREEE (reference sequence). The V and J ends lost 0 bases and 5 bases respectively, with 9 bases between them. The CDR3 has 14 amino acids. The CDR3 DNA is TGTGCCAGCAGCTTGGGGCAGGGCGATCAGCCCCAGCATTTT. It specifies CASSLGQGDQPQHF.

The chain couples TRBV5-3 to TRBJ1-2; possibly TRBD1 for D (5 bases). TRBV5-3 belongs to the ORF category, with a function that is uncertain. The V end was cut by 7 bases, the J end by 3 bases, with 16 bases between. The CDR3 is 14 amino acids. The CDR3 region has the DNA TGTGCCAGACATCCCGGGGGGGTCGACTATGGCTACACCTTC. As protein: CARHPGGVDYGYTF.

The rearrangement joins TRBV28 to TRBJ2-7, with a possible D match to TRBD2 (5 bases). CDR1 MDHEN and CDR2 SYDVKM come from the germline V gene. The CDR3 loop spans 13 amino acids. Trimming shortened V by 6 bases and J by 7 bases, and 16 bases separated the two germline ends. The CDR3 nucleotides read TGTGCCAGCAGCGTGATTCAATCGGGGGAGCAGTACTTC. It codes for CASSVIQSGEQYF.

In its sample, this clone was seen a few times. The chain recombines TRBV6-6 with TRBJ1-4, with 10 positions matching TRBD1. Germline values: CDR1 MNHNY, CDR2 SVGAGI (reference sequence). This CDR3 spans 15 amino acids. V shed 2 bases, J shed 8 bases, and the junction held 5 bases outside the gene matches. The CDR3 nucleotides are TGTGCCAGCAGTTACGGAGGGACAGGGGACGAAAAACTGTTTTTT. It yields the protein CASSYGGTGDEKLFF.

The chain carries TRBV19 and TRBJ1-4, with D uncertain. Between the trimmed V and J ends, which lost 5 bases and 8 bases, there was a span of 24 bases. CDR3 size: 17 residues. Germline values: CDR1 LNHDA, CDR2 SQIVND (reference sequence). The CDR3 DNA sequence: TGTGCCAGTAGTGGAGGTATCGGGCGGAGGGCGGGAGAAAAACTGTTTTTT. It is translated as CASSGGIGRRAGEKLFF.

The rearrangement uses TRBV29-1 and TRBJ2-5, with a tentative D call TRBD1 (5 bases). Trimming removed 1 base from V and 4 bases from J, with 16 bases in between. CDR1 SQVTM and CDR2 ANQGSEA come from the germline V gene. The CDR3 sequence is 15 residues long. This chain's CDR3 is CSVEGVGGQGETQYF. The CDR3 DNA reads as TGCAGCGTTGAAGGCGTAGGCGGCCAGGGAGAGACCCAGTACTTC.

The J gene is TRBJ2-3, the V gene TRBV27; D is undetermined. The V and J ends lost 6 bases and 1 base respectively, with 14 bases between them. Germline CDR1 and CDR2: MNHEY and SMNVEV (reference sequence). This CDR3 region has 15 residues. In nucleotides, the CDR3 is TGTGCCAGCAGATTAAGGCCCGCGGGCACAGATACGCAGTATTTT. Its translation: CASRLRPAGTDTQYF.

The chain recombines TRBV30 with TRBJ2-7; 9 nucleotides align to TRBD1. CDR1 GTSNPN and CDR2 SVGIG come from the germline V gene (reference sequence). J gave up 5 bases and V 2 bases, and 10 bases lay outside the gene matches. This CDR3 spans 15 amino acids. The CDR3 DNA sequence: TGTGCCTGGAGTACTGGGACAGGGCTTGGTCACGAGCAGTACTTC. This sequence encodes CAWSTGTGLGHEQYF.

The rearrangement links TRBV7-3 to TRBJ2-3; TRBD2 aligns across 9 bases. The CDR3 consists of 14 residues. Germline assignment: CDR1 SGHTA and CDR2 FQGTGA. Trimming took 5 bases from V and 2 from J; bases not matched to a gene: 2. The CDR3: CASSLAGPTDTQYF. The CDR3 region has the DNA TGTGCCAGCAGCCTAGCGGGGCCCACAGATACGCAGTATTTT.